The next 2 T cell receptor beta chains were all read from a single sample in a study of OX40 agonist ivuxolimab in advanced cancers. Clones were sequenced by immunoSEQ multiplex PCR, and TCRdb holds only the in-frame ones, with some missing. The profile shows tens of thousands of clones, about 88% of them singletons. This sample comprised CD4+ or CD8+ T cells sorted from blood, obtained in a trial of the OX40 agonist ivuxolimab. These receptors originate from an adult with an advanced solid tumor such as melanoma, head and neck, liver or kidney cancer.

CDR3 amino acids: CASSLPPAHTQYF. The CDR3 nucleotides are TGTGCCAGCAGTTTGCCACCGGCCCATACGCAGTATTTT. The chain combines TRBV28 with TRBJ2-3; the D is unclear. Germline V gene lookup returns CDR1 MDHEN and CDR2 SYDVKM. V was trimmed by 3 bases and J by 7 bases, leaving 11 bases between them. This CDR3 is 13 amino acids long.

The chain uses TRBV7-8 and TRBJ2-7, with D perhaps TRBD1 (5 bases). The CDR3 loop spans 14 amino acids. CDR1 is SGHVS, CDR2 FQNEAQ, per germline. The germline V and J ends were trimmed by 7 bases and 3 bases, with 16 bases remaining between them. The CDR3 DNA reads TGTGCCAGCATCTCCCGGACATCTCACTACGAGCAGTACTTC. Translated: CASISRTSHYEQYF.